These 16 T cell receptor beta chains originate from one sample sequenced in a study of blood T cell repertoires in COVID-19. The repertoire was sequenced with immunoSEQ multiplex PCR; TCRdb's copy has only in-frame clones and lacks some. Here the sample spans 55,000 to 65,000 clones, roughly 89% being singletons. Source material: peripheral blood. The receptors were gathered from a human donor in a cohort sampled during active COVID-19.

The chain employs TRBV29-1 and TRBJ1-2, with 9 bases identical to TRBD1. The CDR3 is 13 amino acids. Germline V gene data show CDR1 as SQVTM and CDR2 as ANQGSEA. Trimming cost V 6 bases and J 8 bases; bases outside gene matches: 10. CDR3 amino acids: CSVVRTGVEGYTF. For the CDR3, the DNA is TGCAGCGTCGTAAGGACAGGGGTAGAGGGCTACACCTTC.

CDR3 loop: CASSPPGGPPYNEQFF. CDR3 DNA: TGTGCCAGCAGTCCTCCCGGGGGGCCGCCCTACAATGAGCAGTTCTTC. The V call is TRBV6-6, the J call TRBJ2-1, with D possibly TRBD2 on 7 matching bases. V was trimmed by 5 bases and J by 2 bases, leaving 16 bases between them. CDR3 length: 16 residues. Germline V CDR1 and CDR2: MNHNY, SVGAGI (reference sequence).

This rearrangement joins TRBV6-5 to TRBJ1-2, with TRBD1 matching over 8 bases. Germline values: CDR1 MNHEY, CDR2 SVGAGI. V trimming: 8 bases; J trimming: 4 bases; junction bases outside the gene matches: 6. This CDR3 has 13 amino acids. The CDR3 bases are TGTGCCAGCGATTGGACAGGGATCTATGGCTACACCTTC. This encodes CASDWTGIYGYTF.

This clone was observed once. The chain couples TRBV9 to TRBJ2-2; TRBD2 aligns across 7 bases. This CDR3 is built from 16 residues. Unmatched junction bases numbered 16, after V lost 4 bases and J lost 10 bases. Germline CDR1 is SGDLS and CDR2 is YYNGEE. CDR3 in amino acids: CASSPRDYRYIKELFF. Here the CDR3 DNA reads TGTGCCAGCAGCCCCCGGGACTACAGGTATATCAAGGAGCTGTTTTTT. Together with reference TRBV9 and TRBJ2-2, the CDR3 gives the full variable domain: DSGVTQTPKHLITATGQRVTLRCSPRSGDLSVYWYQQSLDQGLQFLIQYYNGEERAKGNILERFSAQQFPDLHSELNLSSLELGDSALYFCASSPRDYRYIKELFFGEGSRLTVL.

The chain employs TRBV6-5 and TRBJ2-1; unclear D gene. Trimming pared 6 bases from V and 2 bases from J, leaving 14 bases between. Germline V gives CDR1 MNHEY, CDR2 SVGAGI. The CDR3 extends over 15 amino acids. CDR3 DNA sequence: TGTGCCAGCAGGAGCCAACCTATCGCCTACAATGAGCAGTTCTTC. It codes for CASRSQPIAYNEQFF.

The CDR3 spells CATSPRLGETDTQYF. In DNA, the CDR3 is TGTGCCACCAGCCCACGACTAGGAGAAACAGATACGCAGTATTTT. The rearrangement links TRBV15 to TRBJ2-3; a weak D match, TRBD2 (6 bases). V lost 5 bases to trimming and J lost 3 bases, with 15 bases between them. CDR1 and CDR2 from the germline V gene are LNHNV and YYDKDF (reference sequence). The length of the CDR3 is 15 residues.

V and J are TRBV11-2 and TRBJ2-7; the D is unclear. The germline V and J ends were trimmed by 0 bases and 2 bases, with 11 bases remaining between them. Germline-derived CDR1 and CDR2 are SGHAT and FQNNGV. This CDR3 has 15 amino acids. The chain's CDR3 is CASSLEVGRTYEQYF. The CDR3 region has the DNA TGTGCCAGCAGCTTAGAGGTGGGCAGGACCTACGAGCAGTACTTC. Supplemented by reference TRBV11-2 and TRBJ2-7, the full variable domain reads EAGVAQSPRYKIIEKRQSVAFWCNPISGHATLYWYQQILGQGPKLLIQFQNNGVVDDSQLPKDRFSAERLKGVDSTLKIQPAKLEDSAVYLCASSLEVGRTYEQYFGPGTRLTVT.

The CDR3 region has the DNA TGTGCCAGCAGTTCCGGACAGGGCTACACCTTC. It codes for CASSSGQGYTF. This chain uses TRBV6-5 with TRBJ1-2, with D possibly being TRBD1 (6 bases). The CDR3 has 11 amino acids. Trimming left V 4 bases short and J 8 bases short, with 8 bases between. Germline assignment: CDR1 MNHEY and CDR2 SVGAGI.

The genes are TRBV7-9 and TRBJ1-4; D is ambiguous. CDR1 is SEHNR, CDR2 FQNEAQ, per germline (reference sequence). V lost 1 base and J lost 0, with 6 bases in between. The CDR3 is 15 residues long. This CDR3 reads CASSLVRATNEKLFF. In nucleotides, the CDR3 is TGTGCCAGCAGCTTAGTTAGAGCAACTAATGAAAAACTGTTTTTT.

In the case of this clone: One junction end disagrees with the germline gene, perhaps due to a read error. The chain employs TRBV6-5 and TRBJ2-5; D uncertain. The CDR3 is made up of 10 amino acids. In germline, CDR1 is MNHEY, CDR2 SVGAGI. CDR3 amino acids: CATPQETQYF. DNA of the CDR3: TGCGCAACACCCCAAGAGACCCAGTACTTC.

The CDR3 region has the DNA TGTGCCAGCAGCGTAGTCCCAGCTCGGGACTACACCTTC. Translation: CASSVVPARDYTF. The V call is TRBV9, the J call TRBJ1-2; no reliable D call. The CDR3 totals 13 residues. Deletions cut 0 bases from V and 10 bases from J, with 13 bases between. Germline CDR1 is SGDLS and CDR2 is YYNGEE.

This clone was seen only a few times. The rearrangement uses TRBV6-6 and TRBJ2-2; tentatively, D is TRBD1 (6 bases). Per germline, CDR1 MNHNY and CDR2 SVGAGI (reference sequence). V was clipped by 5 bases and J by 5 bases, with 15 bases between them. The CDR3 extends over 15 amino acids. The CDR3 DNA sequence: TGTGCCAGCAGTAGGGACACCAGAATGACCGGGGAGCTGTTTTTT. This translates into CASSRDTRMTGELFF.

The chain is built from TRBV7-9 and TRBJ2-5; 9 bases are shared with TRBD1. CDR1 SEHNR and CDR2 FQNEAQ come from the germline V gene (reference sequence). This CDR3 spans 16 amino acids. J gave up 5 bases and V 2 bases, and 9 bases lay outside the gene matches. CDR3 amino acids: CASSLRTGARGETQYF. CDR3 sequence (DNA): TGTGCCAGCAGCTTAAGGACAGGGGCGCGGGGGGAGACCCAGTACTTC.

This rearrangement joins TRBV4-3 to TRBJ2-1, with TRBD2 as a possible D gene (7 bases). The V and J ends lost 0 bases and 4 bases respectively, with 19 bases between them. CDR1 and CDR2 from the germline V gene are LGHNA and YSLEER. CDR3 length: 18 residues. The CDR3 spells CASSQEGRGALLYNEQFF. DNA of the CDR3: TGCGCCAGCAGCCAAGAAGGCCGGGGGGCCCTACTGTACAATGAGCAGTTCTTC.

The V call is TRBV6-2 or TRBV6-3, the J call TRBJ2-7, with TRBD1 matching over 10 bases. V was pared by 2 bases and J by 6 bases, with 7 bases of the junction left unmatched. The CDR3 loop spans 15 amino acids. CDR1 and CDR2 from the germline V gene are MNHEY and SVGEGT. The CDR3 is CASSYGTGVLGEQYF. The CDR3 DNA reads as TGTGCCAGCAGTTACGGGACAGGGGTACTGGGCGAGCAGTACTTC.

CDR3 nucleotides: TGCGCCAGCAGCCAAGCGGGACAGGGTTATGGCTACACCTTC. It is translated as CASSQAGQGYGYTF. The chain is built from TRBV4-1 and TRBJ1-2; 9 bases fit TRBD1. CDR1 is MGHRA and CDR2 is YSYEKL in the germline V gene. J lost 5 bases, V lost 1 base, and 2 bases had no gene match. CDR3 size: 14 residues.